The clone carrying this T cell receptor (beta chain) has just a few counts. Its antigen remains unknown. The record originates from a study of cytomegalovirus exposure and HLA in healthy donors. Study information: Of the donors genotyped, about 410 in all, 80% to 85% fell in the Caucasian-associated ancestry cluster. Whole-study findings and limits: Reports credit the classifier with highly specific, highly sensitive diagnosis of cytomegalovirus status.

Primers: 60 Vbeta forward and 13 Jbeta reverse. Method: immunoSEQ multiplex PCR; TCRdb's copy keeps in-frame clones and lacks some. The sample yields approximately 90,000 clones, roughly 69% seen once. Unmatched junction bases numbered 11, after V lost 9 bases and J lost 1 base. This CDR3 is 15 amino acids long. Germline loops: CDR1 MNHEY, CDR2 SMNVEV (reference sequence). Whereas donors were nominally healthy upon sampling, unrecorded immune exposures were probable. The sequenced material came from PBMCs. The sequence derives from a woman in her thirties in good health and CMV-seronegative. The genes are TRBV27 and TRBJ1-1, with 7 positions matching TRBD1. CDR3 in DNA: TGTGCCAGTATTAACAAAGGGGGCTGGAACACTGAAGCTTTCTTT. This sequence encodes CASINKGGWNTEAFF.